This T cell receptor (beta chain) was documented in a study of patients and donors after allogeneic stem cell transplantation. The V end lost 2 bases, the J end lost 4 bases, and 25 bases lay between the germline ends. The CDR3 runs to 19 residues. Germline values: CDR1 MGHRA, CDR2 YSYEKL. TCRdb used MiXCR to reprocess the RT-PCR reads, holding one entry per CDR3 protein. The sample yields roughly 940,000 distinct CDR3 sequences, about a sixth seen once. The chain has TRBV4-1 and TRBJ2-3, with D possibly being TRBD2 (7 bases). This clonotype originated in a human donor who was either an allogeneic HSCT recipient or a stem cell or donor lymphocyte infusion donor (not recorded which). It is not recorded whose cells these are; they may come from a transplant donor. The sample consisted of blood, either unsorted or a sorted T cell fraction (not recorded which). The CDR3 reads CASSQSPRGQGGVSDTQYF. The CDR3 nucleotides are TGCGCCAGCAGCCAATCCCCAAGGGGCCAAGGGGGGGTCTCAGATACGCAGTATTTT.